Below are 9 T cell receptor beta chains sequenced from a single sample in a study of OX40 agonist ivuxolimab in advanced cancers. Assay: immunoSEQ multiplex PCR; the TCRdb copy retains only in-frame clones and omits some. This repertoire shows tens of thousands of clones, around four fifths found once; its top ten account for about 2%. This sample comprised CD4+ or CD8+ T cells sorted from blood, obtained in a trial of the OX40 agonist ivuxolimab. The source of these receptors is an adult with an advanced solid tumor such as melanoma, head and neck, liver or kidney cancer.

The chain combines TRBV5-1 with TRBJ2-5; possibly TRBD2 for D (7 bases). Germline CDR1 SGHRS, CDR2 YFSETQ. The CDR3 covers 16 residues. Trimming took off 1 base at V and 4 bases at J, with 17 bases between the two ends. This CDR3 reads CASSLLGQREGETQYF. As DNA, the CDR3 is TGCGCCAGCAGCTTGTTGGGACAAAGGGAGGGAGAGACCCAGTACTTC.

The chain recombines TRBV18 with TRBJ2-7; 7 nucleotides line up with TRBD1. V was pared by 8 bases and J by 5 bases, with 9 bases of the junction left unmatched. The CDR3 loop spans 13 amino acids. Germline values: CDR1 KGHSH, CDR2 LQKENI. The CDR3 DNA follows: TGTGCCAGCGAGGGGGCAGGGATTCACGAGCAGTACTTC. This codes for CASEGAGIHEQYF.

V gene TRBV5-4 combines with J gene TRBJ2-7, with D tentatively TRBD2 (6 bases). The V end lost 2 bases, the J end lost 3 bases, and 9 bases lay between the germline ends. The CDR3 has 13 residues. Germline V gene data show CDR1 as SGHNT and CDR2 as YYREEE (reference sequence). The CDR3 DNA reads as TGTGCCAGCAGCTTTGGGGGGAACTACGAGCAGTACTTC. Amino acids: CASSFGGNYEQYF.

This chain uses TRBV7-2 with TRBJ2-7, with 7 nucleotides matching TRBD2. This CDR3 has 14 amino acids. Germline trimming cut 5 bases from V and 4 bases from J; bases unmatched to any gene: 8. The V gene's germline CDR1 is SGHTA and CDR2 FQGNSA. DNA of the CDR3: TGTGCCAGCAGCCGGGACTACAATTCTTACGAGCAGTACTTC. Its translation: CASSRDYNSYEQYF.

The chain is built from TRBV7-3 and TRBJ1-2; 7 bases are a match to TRBD1. CDR1 SGHTA and CDR2 FQGTGA come from the germline V gene. V was pared by 5 bases and J by 7 bases, with 10 bases of the junction left unmatched. CDR3 length equals 14 residues. CDR3 DNA sequence: TGTGCCAGCAGCAGTCCCGGGACAGTTTTTGGCTACACCTTC. Translation: CASSSPGTVFGYTF.

This clone was found once. The chain carries TRBV5-4 and TRBJ1-2; no clear D. Germline V gives CDR1 SGHNT, CDR2 YYREEE (reference sequence). CDR3 length equals 13 residues. V was cut by 1 base and J by 3 bases, with 7 bases left in between. The CDR3 DNA reads as TGTGCCAGCAGCTTGTACGGGGACTATGGCTACACCTTC. Amino acids: CASSLYGDYGYTF.

This chain uses TRBV6-5 with TRBJ2-7, with 9 positions matching TRBD1. Germline V gene sequence: CDR1 MNHEY, CDR2 SVGAGI. CDR3 length equals 16 residues. J was trimmed by 5 bases and V by 2 bases; bases with no gene match: 10. The CDR3 loop reads CASSYVSGQGTHEQYF. CDR3 DNA sequence: TGTGCCAGCAGTTACGTTTCGGGACAGGGTACCCACGAGCAGTACTTC.

This clone has just a few counts. The rearrangement links TRBV6-5 to TRBJ1-1, with 9 bases identical to TRBD1. V shed 2 bases and J 4 bases; nucleotides not matched to a gene: 5. This CDR3 comprises 15 residues. Germline loops: CDR1 MNHEY, CDR2 SVGAGI. CDR3 sequence: CASSYGTGSGTEAFF. In DNA, the CDR3 is TGTGCCAGCAGTTACGGGACAGGGTCGGGCACTGAAGCTTTCTTT.

This rearrangement joins TRBV5-4 to TRBJ2-1, with D uncertain. CDR1 is SGHNT and CDR2 is YYREEE in the germline V gene (reference sequence). The ends were cut back, 2 bases at V and 0 bases at J, with 9 bases in the middle. The CDR3 loop spans 15 amino acids. As DNA, the CDR3 is TGTGCCAGCAGCTTACAGAAGAGCTCCTACAATGAGCAGTTCTTC. It translates to CASSLQKSSYNEQFF.